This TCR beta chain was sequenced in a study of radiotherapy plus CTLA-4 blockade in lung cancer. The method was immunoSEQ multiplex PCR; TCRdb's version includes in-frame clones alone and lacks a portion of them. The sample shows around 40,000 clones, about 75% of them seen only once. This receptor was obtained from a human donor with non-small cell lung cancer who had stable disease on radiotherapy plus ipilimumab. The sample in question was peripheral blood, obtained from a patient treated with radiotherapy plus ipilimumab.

The DNA for the CDR3 is TGCAGCGTTGAAGCCTTGAGCTCCTACAATGAGCAGTTCTTC. Translation: CSVEALSSYNEQFF. This rearrangement joins TRBV29-1 to TRBJ2-1; D is ambiguous. The CDR3 runs 14 residues. Germline values: CDR1 SQVTM, CDR2 ANQGSEA. V dropped 1 base and J dropped 0 bases, with 7 bases sitting between them.